A selection of T cell receptor beta chains follows, all from one sample in a study of early T cells in non-severe SARS-CoV-2 infection. TCRdb processed the 5' RACE reads anew with MiXCR; each CDR3 protein has one entry. Of about 49,000 distinct CDR3 sequences listed, around 11% were seen once; the top ten hold 9.1%. The sample comprised whole blood. The origin of the receptors is an adult who was a healthcare worker with PCR-confirmed SARS-CoV-2 infection or an uninfected control (not recorded which). CDR3s include the opening cysteine and the closing phenylalanine or tryptophan. The order of the fields is J gene, D gene, V gene, clone size, CDR3 protein, CDR3 DNA. The D gene is left open where the match is weak. Rows give clone size only sometimes, using once, few, many, or a class for an expanded clone.

TRBJ2-7	TRBD2	TRBV3-1	-	CASRLSGGAREQYF	TGTGCCAGCAGACTTAGCGGGGGGGCGCGCGAGCAGTACTTC
TRBJ2-7	TRBD2	TRBV29-1	few	CSVASGGPISYEQYF	TGCAGCGTTGCTAGCGGGGGGCCGATCTCCTACGAGCAGTACTTC
TRBJ2-3	TRBD2	TRBV6-4	many	CASSEESGGATDTQYF	TGTGCCAGCAGTGAAGAGAGCGGGGGGGCCACAGATACGCAGTATTTT
TRBJ2-5	-	TRBV7-3	many	CASSSSGTETQYF	TGTGCCAGCAGCTCATCTGGGACAGAGACCCAGTACTTC
TRBJ2-7	-	TRBV6-1	many	CASSEGTDFSYEQYF	TGTGCCAGCAGCGAAGGGACCGACTTCTCCTACGAGCAGTACTTC
TRBJ1-1	-	TRBV29-1	-	CSVLPRGLGGTEAFF	TGCAGCGTCCTCCCGCGGGGCTTAGGGGGGACTGAAGCTTTCTTT
TRBJ2-7	-	TRBV28	-	CASSTFGDEQYF	TGTGCCAGCAGTACCTTTGGGGACGAGCAGTACTTC
TRBJ1-2	-	TRBV6-1	many	CASSYNLQGNYGYTF	TGTGCCAGCAGTTATAACCTACAGGGCAACTATGGCTACACCTTC
TRBJ1-1	-	TRBV12-3/TRBV12-4	-	CASSQTYTEAFF	TGTGCCAGCAGTCAGACATACACTGAAGCTTTCTTT
TRBJ2-3	-	TRBV10-3	few	CAISENPSGDTQYF	TGTGCCATCAGTGAAAACCCCTCCGGAGATACGCAGTATTTT
TRBJ1-1	-	TRBV7-2	few	CASSLGRNTEAFF	TGTGCCAGCAGCTTAGGTCGGAACACTGAAGCTTTCTTT
TRBJ2-2	-	TRBV24-1	few	CATSDLFSRGAGELFF	TGTGCCACCAGTGATTTGTTCTCCAGGGGGGCCGGGGAGCTGTTTTTT
TRBJ2-7	-	TRBV7-2	-	CASSSYGRGYEQYF	TGTGCCAGCAGCTCGTACGGTCGGGGGTACGAGCAGTACTTC
TRBJ2-7	-	TRBV28	-	CASSSPSYEQYF	TGTGCCAGCAGTTCCCCATCCTACGAGCAGTACTTC
TRBJ1-2	-	TRBV20-1	-	CSSMRVFGYTF	TGCAGTTCAATGAGGGTTTTTGGCTACACCTTC
TRBJ1-1	-	TRBV6-2/TRBV6-3	many	CASSYSSNTEAFF	TGTGCCAGCAGTTACAGTAGTAACACTGAAGCTTTCTTT
TRBJ2-7	TRBD2	TRBV20-1	many	CSARVIAGDWGYEQYF	TGCAGTGCTAGAGTCATCGCGGGAGACTGGGGCTACGAGCAGTACTTC
TRBJ2-7	-	TRBV7-6	many	CASSLSWGTEVAQYF	TGTGCCAGCAGCTTAAGTTGGGGGACGGAAGTGGCGCAGTACTTC
TRBJ2-1	TRBD2	TRBV14	many	CASRLSGREDNEQFF	TGTGCCAGCAGACTTAGCGGGAGGGAGGACAATGAGCAGTTCTTC
TRBJ1-5	TRBD1	TRBV24-1	-	CATSDSGQGYSNQPQHF	TGTGCCACCAGTGATTCAGGACAGGGGTATAGCAATCAGCCCCAGCATTTT
TRBJ2-3	-	TRBV4-2	-	CASSQGTTERDTQYF	TGTGCCAGCAGCCAAGGGACAACCGAGAGGGATACGCAGTATTTT
TRBJ2-1	-	TRBV9	few	CASSVVGGGEQFF	TGTGCCAGCAGCGTAGTCGGGGGTGGTGAGCAGTTCTTC
TRBJ1-1	-	TRBV4-1	many	CASSPEWANEAFF	TGCGCCAGCAGCCCCGAGTGGGCCAATGAAGCTTTCTTT
TRBJ1-2	-	TRBV7-9	many	CASSSNGSYGYTF	TGTGCCAGCAGCTCAAACGGTTCCTATGGCTACACCTTC
TRBJ1-2	-	TRBV7-9	many	CASSSMTREVRGYTF	TGTGCCAGCAGCTCGATGACCAGGGAGGTTCGGGGCTACACCTTC
TRBJ2-7	-	TRBV6-1	many	CASSERQAFSYEQYF	TGTGCCAGCAGTGAGAGACAGGCATTCTCCTACGAGCAGTACTTC
TRBJ2-2	-	TRBV29-1	few	CSVERYTGELFF	TGCAGCGTTGAGAGGTACACCGGGGAGCTGTTTTTT
TRBJ2-3	-	TRBV18	-	CASSPSVDSTQYF	TGTGCCAGCTCACCAAGTGTTGACAGTACGCAGTATTTT
TRBJ1-4	-	TRBV7-6	many	CASSLEQGGEKLFF	TGTGCCAGCAGCTTAGAACAGGGTGGGGAAAAACTGTTTTTT
TRBJ2-3	TRBD2	TRBV5-1	few	CASSPGGDTQYF	TGCGCCAGCAGCCCGGGGGGAGATACGCAGTATTTT